This T cell receptor beta chain was documented in a study of blood T cell repertoires in COVID-19. Study-wide background: Acute and convalescent COVID-19 specimens originated in the United States, Italy and Spain. PBMCs, B-cell-depleted T cells, or T cells were the source of the cDNA or gDNA that made up the material.

J gave up 2 bases and V 3 bases, and 3 bases lay outside the gene matches. In germline, CDR1 is KGHSH, CDR2 LQKENI. CDR3 length equals 14 residues. As handled by the study authors: Nucleated cell number was recorded as an estimate derived from reference gene primer amplification. Measured with immunoSEQ multiplex PCR; TCRdb has only the in-frame clones, and not every one. V and J calls and clone size are those listed in that table; D and trimming were worked out from the DNA. There are about 310,000 clones in the sample; 87% occur only once, and 1% lies in the top ten. This TCR derives from a man aged 50-59 years with active or convalescent COVID-19. The chain combines TRBV18 with TRBJ1-1, with 7 bases matching TRBD1. Sequencing was carried out using peripheral blood. CDR3 nucleotides: TGTGCCAGCTCACCCGGACAGGCCAACACTGAAGCTTTCTTT. Its protein product is CASSPGQANTEAFF. Supplemented by reference TRBV18 and TRBJ1-1, the full variable domain reads NAGVMQNPRHLVRRRGQEARLRCSPMKGHSHVYWYRQLPEEGLKFMVYLQKENIIDESGMPKERFSAEFPKEGPSILRIQQVVRGDSAAYFCASSPGQANTEAFFGQGTRLTVV.